This paragraph covers one T cell receptor (beta chain) sequence. Its target is not known. The data were obtained in a study of T cell responses to AZD1222 COVID-19 vaccine. Findings of the study overall: Recipients of two AZD1222 doses showed rising Spike-specific TCR breadth and depth.

The CDR3 length is 14 residues. Trimming pared 3 bases from V and 9 bases from J, leaving 18 bases between. Germline lookup yields CDR1 SGDLS and CDR2 YYNGEE. The method was immunoSEQ multiplex PCR; TCRdb's version includes in-frame clones alone and lacks a portion of them. The repertoire holds about 120,000 clones, with about nine tenths as singletons. J is TRBJ1-1 and V is TRBV9; maybe TRBD1 (5 bases). Specimen: peripheral blood, collected 28 days after the second AZD1222 dose. The TCR originated in an adult who received the AZD1222 COVID-19 vaccine. The CDR3 sequence is CASSEDYPGGQAFF. CDR3 in DNA: TGTGCCAGCAGCGAAGATTACCCCGGGGGACAAGCTTTCTTT.